This TCR beta chain appears in the sequencing data of a study of blood T cell repertoires in COVID-19. Clones were sequenced by immunoSEQ multiplex PCR, and TCRdb holds only the in-frame ones, with some missing. The sample lists around 310,000 clones, nearly 90% seen once, with about 8.4% in the top ten. Trimming at V came to 5 bases and at J to 2 bases, leaving 8 bases not matched to a gene. Germline V gene sequence: CDR1 SGHTA, CDR2 FQGTGA. The CDR3 sequence is 16 residues long. This clone showed up many times. The genes are TRBV7-3 and TRBJ2-2; 7 bases line up with TRBD2. The TCR originated in a woman in her thirties who had recovered from COVID-19. Sequencing was performed on PBMCs or T cells enriched from blood (not recorded which). CDR3 region: CASSPQSGANTGELFF. The CDR3 coding sequence is TGTGCCAGCAGCCCCCAAAGCGGGGCCAACACCGGGGAGCTGTTTTTT.